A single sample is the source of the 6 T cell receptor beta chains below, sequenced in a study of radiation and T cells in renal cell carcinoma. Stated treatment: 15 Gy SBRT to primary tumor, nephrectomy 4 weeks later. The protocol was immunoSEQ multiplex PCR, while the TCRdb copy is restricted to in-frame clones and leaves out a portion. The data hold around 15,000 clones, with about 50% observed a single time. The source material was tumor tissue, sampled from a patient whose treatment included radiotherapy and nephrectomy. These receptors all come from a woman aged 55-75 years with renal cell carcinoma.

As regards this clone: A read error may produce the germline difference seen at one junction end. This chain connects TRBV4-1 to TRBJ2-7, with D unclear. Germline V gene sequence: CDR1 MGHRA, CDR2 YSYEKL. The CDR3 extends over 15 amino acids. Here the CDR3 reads CASSQDQRSAYEQYF. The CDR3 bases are TGTGCCAGCAGCCAAGATCAACGGTCGGCCTACGAGCAGTACTTC.

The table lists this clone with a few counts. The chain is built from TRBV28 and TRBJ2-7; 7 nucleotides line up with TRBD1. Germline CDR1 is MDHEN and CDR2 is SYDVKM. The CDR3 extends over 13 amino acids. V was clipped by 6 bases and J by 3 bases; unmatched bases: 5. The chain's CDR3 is CASSPGQHYEQYF. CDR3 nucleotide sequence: TGTGCCAGCAGCCCGGGACAGCACTACGAGCAGTACTTC.

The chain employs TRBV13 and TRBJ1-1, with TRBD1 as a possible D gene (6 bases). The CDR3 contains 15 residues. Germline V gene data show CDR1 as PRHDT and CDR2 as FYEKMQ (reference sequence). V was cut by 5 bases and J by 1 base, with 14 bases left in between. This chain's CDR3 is CASSLSGGGNTEAFF. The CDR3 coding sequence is TGTGCCAGCAGCCTTTCCGGAGGGGGGAACACTGAAGCTTTCTTT.

CDR3 nucleotides: TGTGCCAGCAGCCCTGAGGTTGATAATTCACCCCTCCACTTT. It yields the protein CASSPEVDNSPLHF. The J gene is TRBJ1-6, the V gene TRBV5-4; D call uncertain. The germline V and J ends were trimmed by 4 bases and 5 bases, with 10 bases remaining between them. CDR3 size: 14 residues. Germline CDR1 and CDR2: SGHNT and YYREEE (reference sequence).

CDR3 sequence (DNA): TGTGCCAGCAGCGGCAGGGGTCGCACAGATACGCAGTATTTT. Translation gives CASSGRGRTDTQYF. The chain combines TRBV9 with TRBJ2-3; TRBD1 is a possible D gene (6 bases). V lost 3 bases to trimming and J lost 1 base, with 9 bases between them. Germline CDR1 and CDR2: SGDLS and YYNGEE. This CDR3 spans 14 amino acids.

The CDR3 nucleotides are TGTGCCAGCAGCTCTAAGACTGCGGGACTTAACTATGGCTACACCTTC. Translation: CASSSKTAGLNYGYTF. This rearrangement joins TRBV7-6 to TRBJ1-2; TRBD1 might be the D (5 bases). The V gene lost 4 bases and the J gene lost 1 base, with 16 bases spanning the gap. This CDR3 spans 16 amino acids. CDR1 and CDR2 (germline): SGHVS, FNYEAQ.